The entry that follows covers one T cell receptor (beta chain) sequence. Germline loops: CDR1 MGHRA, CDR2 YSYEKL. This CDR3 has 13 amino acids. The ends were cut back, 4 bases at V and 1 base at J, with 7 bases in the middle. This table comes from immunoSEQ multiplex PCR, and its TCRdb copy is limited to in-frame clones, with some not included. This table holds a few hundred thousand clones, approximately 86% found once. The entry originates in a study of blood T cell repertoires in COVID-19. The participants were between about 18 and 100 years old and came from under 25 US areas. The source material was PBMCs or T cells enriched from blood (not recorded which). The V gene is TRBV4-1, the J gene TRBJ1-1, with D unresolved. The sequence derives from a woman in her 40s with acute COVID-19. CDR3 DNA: TGCGCCAGCAGCCTAGCAAAGAACACTGAAGCTTTCTTT. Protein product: CASSLAKNTEAFF.